The 18 T cell receptor beta chains below all came from one sample that was sequenced in a study of control samples from healthy donors and cancer patients. Data came from immunoSEQ multiplex PCR; TCRdb stores just in-frame clones and leaves some out. The profile shows 150,000 or so clones, roughly 94% of them singletons. Sequenced input: blood. These receptors all come from a man in his forties or fifties in good health.

V is TRBV9 and J is TRBJ2-7; 7 bases line up with TRBD2. The CDR3 contains 15 residues. The ends lost 3 bases at V and 2 bases at J; junction bases unmatched: 8. Germline CDR1 and CDR2: SGDLS and YYNGEE. The CDR3 loop is CASSAAPGLTYEQYF. CDR3 in DNA: TGTGCCAGCAGCGCCGCACCGGGACTAACCTACGAGCAGTACTTC.

V and J are TRBV3-1 (or the pseudogene TRBV3-2) and TRBJ1-2; a possible D gene is TRBD1 (6 bases). Trimming cost V 4 bases and J 3 bases, with 12 bases left between them. The CDR3 totals 14 residues. Germline V CDR1 and CDR2: LGHDT, YNNKEL (reference sequence). The CDR3 nucleotides read TGTGCCAGCAGCCTACAGGGAGACGACTATGGCTACACCTTC. Residues: CASSLQGDDYGYTF.

This clone was recorded once. The chain has TRBV19 and TRBJ1-5; D is undetermined. Germline V gene lookup returns CDR1 LNHDA and CDR2 SQIVND (reference sequence). The CDR3 runs to 12 residues. V lost 1 base and J 6 bases, leaving 4 bases between the germline ends. Here the CDR3 reads CASSIAGQPQHF. The CDR3 DNA follows: TGTGCCAGTAGTATAGCAGGTCAGCCCCAGCATTTT.

V gene TRBV11-2 combines with J gene TRBJ1-2; 10 bases align to TRBD1. CDR1 is SGHAT, CDR2 FQNNGV, per germline. V lost 4 bases to trimming and J lost 5 bases; unmatched junction nucleotides: 4. There are 14 residues in the CDR3. The CDR3 here is CASSSGTGAYGYTF. CDR3 bases: TGTGCCAGCAGCTCCGGGACAGGGGCATATGGCTACACCTTC.

V gene TRBV6-6 combines with J gene TRBJ1-2; D ambiguous. Trimming pared 2 bases from V and 7 bases from J, leaving 2 bases between. The CDR3 runs to 10 residues. Germline V gives CDR1 MNHNY, CDR2 SVGAGI (reference sequence). The CDR3: CASSYGGYTF. CDR3 DNA sequence: TGTGCCAGCAGTTACGGTGGCTACACCTTC.

The chain recombines TRBV10-1 with TRBJ1-3; D is unresolved. V dropped 2 bases and J dropped 0 bases, with 5 bases sitting between them. This CDR3 has 14 amino acids. In germline, CDR1 is WNHNN, CDR2 SYGVQD (reference sequence). The CDR3 sequence: CASSEDNSGNTIYF. CDR3 coding DNA: TGCGCCAGCAGTGAGGACAACTCTGGAAACACCATATATTTT.

The genes are TRBV6-5 and TRBJ1-1, with D possibly matching TRBD1 (6 bases). V was cut by 10 bases and J by 1 base, with 16 bases left in between. This CDR3 has 14 amino acids. The germline V gene has CDR1 MNHEY and CDR2 SVGAGI. The CDR3 here is CATGRGQANTEAFF. Written as DNA, the CDR3 is TGTGCCACCGGCCGGGGGCAGGCGAACACTGAAGCTTTCTTT.

This clone has just one count. J is TRBJ1-6 and V is TRBV6-1, with D unclear. The CDR3 sequence is 11 residues long. Germline V gives CDR1 MNHNS, CDR2 SASEGT. V gave up 5 bases and J gave up 7 bases, with 3 bases separating them. The CDR3 nucleotides read TGTGCCAGCAGTACGAATTCACCCCTCCACTTT. Translating gives CASSTNSPLHF.

In this sample, this clone turned up a few times. The chain recombines TRBV24-1 with TRBJ2-5, with 9 positions matching TRBD1. Per germline, CDR1 KGHDR and CDR2 SFDVKD. Germline trimming cut 3 bases from V and 4 bases from J; bases unmatched to any gene: 2. This CDR3 comprises 14 residues. The chain's CDR3 is CATSDTGGLETQYF. CDR3 DNA: TGTGCCACCAGTGATACAGGGGGCCTAGAGACCCAGTACTTC.

V and J are TRBV11-1 and TRBJ2-1; D not resolved. Trimming took 1 base from V and 9 from J, leaving 16 bases between them. CDR3 length equals 15 residues. CDR1 and CDR2 from the germline V gene are SGHAT and FQDESV (reference sequence). As DNA, the CDR3 is TGTGCCAGCAGCTTAGACGCAACAGCCGAATCTGAGCAGTTCTTC. Protein product: CASSLDATAESEQFF.

The CDR3 region has the DNA TGTGCCTGGGATACAGGGGGTTCCTACGAGCAGTACTTC. Its protein product is CAWDTGGSYEQYF. The V gene is TRBV30, the J gene TRBJ2-7; 8 bases line up with TRBD1. Per germline, CDR1 GTSNPN and CDR2 SVGIG (reference sequence). The CDR3 has 13 amino acids. The V gene end was trimmed by 5 bases and the J gene end by 1 base; junction bases not matched to a gene: 4.

The rearrangement uses TRBV20-1 and TRBJ1-1; D remains unclear. CDR1 is DFQATT and CDR2 is SNEGSKA in the germline V gene (reference sequence). V was pared by 3 bases and J by 3 bases, with 11 bases between. This CDR3 is built from 13 residues. CDR3 sequence (DNA): TGCAGTGCTAGTGCAGGTGGGGACACTGAAGCTTTCTTT. Translated, it gives CSASAGGDTEAFF.

The CDR3 loop is CASSEEQLGGYGYTF. The CDR3 DNA reads as TGTGCCAGCAGTGAAGAACAGCTCGGAGGCTATGGCTACACCTTC. V gene TRBV6-1 combines with J gene TRBJ1-2; D is uncertain. Germline-derived CDR1 and CDR2 are MNHNS and SASEGT. Trimming removed 1 base at V and 4 bases at J, with 13 bases between. This CDR3 region has 15 residues.

This chain links TRBV19 with TRBJ1-1; 10 bases line up with TRBD1. This CDR3 spans 13 amino acids. The germline V gene has CDR1 LNHDA and CDR2 SQIVND (reference sequence). V shed 5 bases, J shed 5 bases, and the junction held 2 bases outside the gene matches. This chain's CDR3 is CASSVDRGTEAFF. As DNA, the CDR3 is TGTGCCAGTAGTGTGGACAGGGGGACTGAAGCTTTCTTT.

The chain recombines TRBV3-1 (or the pseudogene TRBV3-2) with TRBJ2-5; weak D call: TRBD2 (6 bases). In germline, CDR1 is LGHDT, CDR2 YNNKEL (reference sequence). The CDR3 is made up of 19 amino acids. Trimming cost V 3 bases and J 1 base, with 24 bases left between them. CDR3 in DNA: TGTGCCAGCAGCCAGGGGAGAAATCGGGTAGCGGCGGTCCAAGAGACCCAGTACTTC. Residues: CASSQGRNRVAAVQETQYF.

The gene calls are TRBV9 and TRBJ2-3, with 7 bases identical to TRBD1. Per the germline V gene, CDR1 is SGDLS and CDR2 is YYNGEE. The CDR3 is 17 residues long. Unmatched junction bases numbered 7, after V lost 0 bases and J lost 0 bases. The CDR3 sequence is CASSVEGQRTSTDTQYF. In DNA form, the CDR3 reads TGTGCCAGCAGCGTAGAGGGACAGCGGACTAGCACAGATACGCAGTATTTT.

The chain recombines TRBV6-5 with TRBJ1-1, with TRBD1 matching over 8 bases. Germline trimming cut 4 bases from V and 4 bases from J; bases unmatched to any gene: 5. The CDR3 covers 14 residues. Germline V lookup: CDR1 MNHEY, CDR2 SVGAGI. This CDR3 reads CASSSRTGSTEAFF. In nucleotides, the CDR3 is TGTGCCAGCAGTTCCAGGACAGGGAGCACTGAAGCTTTCTTT.

This chain uses TRBV6-5 with TRBJ2-7, with D possibly being TRBD2 (5 bases). The germline V gene encodes CDR1 MNHEY and CDR2 SVGAGI. This CDR3 region has 14 residues. Trimming took off 6 bases at V and 5 bases at J, with 17 bases between the two ends. In nucleotides, the CDR3 is TGTGCCAGCAGGCAAACGGTCAGGAGGAACGAGCAGTACTTC. Translating gives CASRQTVRRNEQYF.